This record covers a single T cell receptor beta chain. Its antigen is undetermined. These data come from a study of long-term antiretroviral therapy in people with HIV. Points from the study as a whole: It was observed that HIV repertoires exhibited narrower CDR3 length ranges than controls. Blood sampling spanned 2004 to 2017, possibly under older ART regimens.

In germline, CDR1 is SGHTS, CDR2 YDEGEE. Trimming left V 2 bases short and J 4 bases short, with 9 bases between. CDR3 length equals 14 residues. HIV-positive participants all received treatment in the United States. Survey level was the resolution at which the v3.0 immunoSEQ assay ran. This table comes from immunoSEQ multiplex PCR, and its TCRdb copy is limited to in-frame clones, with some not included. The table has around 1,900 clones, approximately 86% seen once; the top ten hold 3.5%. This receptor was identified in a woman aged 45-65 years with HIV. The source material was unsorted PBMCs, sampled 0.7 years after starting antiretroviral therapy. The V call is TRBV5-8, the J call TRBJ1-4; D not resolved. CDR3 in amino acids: CASSFIGDNEKLFF. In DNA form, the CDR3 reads TGTGCCAGCAGCTTTATTGGGGATAATGAAAAACTGTTTTTT.